The 20 T cell receptor beta chains given below trace back to one sample, sequenced in a study of OX40 agonist ivuxolimab in advanced cancers. TCRdb's copy holds only in-frame clones and misses some; the assay was immunoSEQ multiplex PCR. The table lists 12,000 or so clones, 65% to 80% of them singletons, with about 29% in the top ten. The source material was CD4+ or CD8+ T cells sorted from blood, sampled in a trial of the OX40 agonist ivuxolimab. These receptor sequences come from an adult with an advanced solid tumor such as melanoma, head and neck, liver or kidney cancer.

By frequency in the sample, this clone is medium-sized. This chain uses TRBV7-9 with TRBJ2-7, with D possibly being TRBD1 or TRBD2 (5 bases each). The CDR3 is 14 amino acids. Trimming pared 5 bases from V and 3 bases from J, leaving 14 bases between. Germline V lookup: CDR1 SEHNR, CDR2 FQNEAQ (reference sequence). CDR3 sequence reads: CASSHRDRNYEQYF. The CDR3 DNA reads TGTGCCAGCAGCCACCGGGACCGCAACTACGAGCAGTACTTC.

This chain joins TRBV30 and TRBJ1-1, with D tentatively TRBD1 (5 bases). The ends were cut back, 2 bases at V and 5 bases at J, with 15 bases in the middle. This CDR3 has 14 residues. Germline CDR1 and CDR2: GTSNPN and SVGIG (reference sequence). This CDR3 reads CAWSLGAGRTEAFF. Written as DNA, the CDR3 is TGTGCCTGGAGTCTAGGGGCGGGCAGGACTGAAGCTTTCTTT.

The V and J genes are TRBV7-9 and TRBJ1-2, with a weak D call TRBD1 (6 bases). The V end was cut by 7 bases, the J end by 0 bases, with 18 bases between. CDR3 length equals 16 residues. Germline CDR1 and CDR2: SEHNR and FQNEAQ (reference sequence). CDR3 sequence (DNA): TGTGCCAGCACCGACCCCGGGGGGCGGACTAACTATGGCTACACCTTC. This gives the protein CASTDPGGRTNYGYTF. Full variable domain (outside the CDR3, taken from reference TRBV7-9 and TRBJ1-2): DTGVSQNPRHKITKRGQNVTFRCDPISEHNRLYWYRQTLGQGPEFLTYFQNEAQLEKSRLLSDRFSAERPKGSFSTLEIQRTEQGDSAMYLCASTDPGGRTNYGYTFGSGTRLTVV.

The rearrangement joins TRBV11-2 to TRBJ2-3; D is unresolved. Trimming cost V 1 base and J 2 bases, with 19 bases left between them. Germline V gene lookup returns CDR1 SGHAT and CDR2 FQNNGV. The length of the CDR3 is 18 residues. The CDR3 sequence: CASSLASIRHTTTDTQYF. In DNA form, the CDR3 reads TGTGCCAGCAGCTTAGCGAGCATTCGGCATACGACCACAGATACGCAGTATTTT.

This chain connects TRBV27 to TRBJ1-1, with TRBD1 identical over 8 bases. The CDR3 sequence is 16 residues long. Germline CDR1 MNHEY, CDR2 SMNVEV (reference sequence). The junction had 6 bases not matched to a gene; V was cut back by 2 bases and J by 1 base. CDR3 sequence reads: CASSLGQGSTNTEAFF. DNA for the CDR3: TGTGCCAGCAGTTTAGGACAGGGCAGTACGAACACTGAAGCTTTCTTT.

The chain recombines TRBV27 with TRBJ2-7; 8 bases match TRBD1. The junction had 12 bases not matched to a gene; V was cut back by 8 bases and J by 6 bases. The CDR3 extends over 14 amino acids. Germline-derived CDR1 and CDR2 are MNHEY and SMNVEV (reference sequence). The CDR3 bases are TGTGCCAGCTCCTCGGGCAGGGGGCGGATCGAGCAGTACTTC. Protein: CASSSGRGRIEQYF.

The chain carries TRBV14 and TRBJ2-5, with a possible D match to TRBD2 (5 bases). The CDR3 covers 13 residues. Germline lookup yields CDR1 SGHDN and CDR2 FVKESK. Deletions cut 1 base from V and 5 bases from J, with 8 bases between. CDR3 nucleotides: TGTGCCAGCAGCCAAGGAGGGATCGAGACCCAGTACTTC. Its translation is CASSQGGIETQYF.

The chain couples TRBV6-5 to TRBJ2-1, with D perhaps TRBD2 (6 bases). The V gene's germline CDR1 is MNHEY and CDR2 SVGAGI. The germline V and J ends were trimmed by 6 bases and 3 bases, with 12 bases remaining between them. CDR3 length equals 14 residues. CDR3 coding DNA: TGTGCCAGCAGAGGGACTGTCTACTACAATGAGCAGTTCTTC. Amino acid sequence: CASRGTVYYNEQFF.

V and J are TRBV4-1 and TRBJ2-1, with no clear D. Trimming pared 0 bases from V and 8 bases from J, leaving 8 bases between. This CDR3 region has 13 residues. Germline lookup yields CDR1 MGHRA and CDR2 YSYEKL. The CDR3 coding sequence is TGCGCCAGCAGCCAAGAAGTGGTCGATGAGCAGTTCTTC. Its translation is CASSQEVVDEQFF.

The chain carries TRBV30 and TRBJ1-1, with D hard to call. V was cut by 2 bases and J by 1 base, with 11 bases left in between. The CDR3 loop spans 14 amino acids. Germline CDR1 and CDR2: GTSNPN and SVGIG (reference sequence). CDR3 amino acids: CAWSSYHPNTEAFF. The DNA of the CDR3 is TGTGCCTGGAGTTCCTACCACCCGAACACTGAAGCTTTCTTT.

This chain links TRBV6-6 with TRBJ2-3; D perhaps matches TRBD2 (6 bases). CDR1 and CDR2 from the germline V gene are MNHNY and SVGAGI (reference sequence). V shed 5 bases and J shed 4 bases, with 10 bases lying between them. The CDR3 has 13 amino acids. CDR3 region: CASSILASDTQYF. The CDR3 DNA reads as TGTGCCAGCAGTATACTAGCATCAGATACGCAGTATTTT.

This clone has more than one count but fewer than ten. The chain uses TRBV5-4 and TRBJ2-3, with a tentative D call TRBD2 (5 bases). Germline CDR1 reads SGHNT; CDR2 reads YYREEE (reference sequence). V lost 0 bases, J lost 3 bases, and 8 bases lay in between. This CDR3 has 14 amino acids. DNA of the CDR3: TGTGCCAGCAGCTTGGCAGCGGATACAGATACGCAGTATTTT. This gives the protein CASSLAADTDTQYF. Variable domain in full (rest from reference TRBV5-4 and TRBJ2-3): ETGVTQSPTHLIKTRGQQVTLRCSSQSGHNTVSWYQQALGQGPQFIFQYYREEENGRGNFPPRFSGLQFPNYSSELNVNALELDDSALYLCASSLAADTDTQYFGPGTRLTVL.

The V and J genes are TRBV27 and TRBJ1-1, with D hard to call. The ends were cut back, 3 bases at V and 4 bases at J, with 9 bases in the middle. The length of the CDR3 is 13 residues. Germline loops: CDR1 MNHEY, CDR2 SMNVEV (reference sequence). The CDR3 DNA is TGTGCCAGCAGTTTGGGCACCCGCACTGAAGCTTTCTTT. It is translated as CASSLGTRTEAFF.

This clone was picked up one time. This chain links TRBV5-1 with TRBJ2-7; no clear D. The germline V and J ends were trimmed by 7 bases and 1 base, with 9 bases remaining between them. The germline gives CDR1 SGHRS, CDR2 YFSETQ. The CDR3 runs to 12 residues. CDR3 in amino acids: CASSLVSYEQYF. CDR3 DNA sequence: TGCGCCAGCTCCCTAGTTTCCTACGAGCAGTACTTC.

This chain uses TRBV11-3 with TRBJ2-1; D is unresolved. Germline CDR1 and CDR2: SGHNT and YENEEA. The germline V and J ends were trimmed by 2 bases and 7 bases, with 6 bases remaining between them. CDR3 length: 12 residues. DNA for the CDR3: TGTGCCAGCAGCTTATGGGGTAATGAGCAGTTCTTC. Translating gives CASSLWGNEQFF.

The chain employs TRBV7-9 and TRBJ2-5; no definite D call. Germline CDR1 and CDR2: SEHNR and FQNEAQ (reference sequence). This CDR3 is 15 amino acids long. V shed 5 bases and J shed 3 bases, with 16 bases lying between them. CDR3 sequence: CASSAGPSREETQYF. The CDR3 coding sequence is TGTGCCAGCAGCGCCGGTCCTTCAAGGGAAGAGACCCAGTACTTC.

This rearrangement joins TRBV2 to TRBJ2-2; D ambiguous. This CDR3 has 14 residues. Germline CDR1 reads SNHLY; CDR2 reads FYNNEI. V lost 6 bases and J lost 0, with 8 bases in between. As DNA, the CDR3 is TGTGCCAGCAGAGGACCCTCGAACACCGGGGAGCTGTTTTTT. Amino acids: CASRGPSNTGELFF.

In nucleotides, the CDR3 is TGTGCCAGCAGCTCGGGACAGCTCAACTCCTACAATGAGCAGTTCTTC. Protein product: CASSSGQLNSYNEQFF. The chain links TRBV7-9 to TRBJ2-1; 7 nucleotides match TRBD1. This CDR3 comprises 16 residues. In germline, CDR1 is SEHNR, CDR2 FQNEAQ (reference sequence). The ends lost 4 bases at V and 0 bases at J; junction bases unmatched: 6.

The V and J genes are TRBV7-9 and TRBJ2-7; no clear D gene. Germline lookup yields CDR1 SEHNR and CDR2 FQNEAQ (reference sequence). This CDR3 contains 12 residues. V gave up 6 bases and J gave up 2 bases, with 8 bases separating them. CDR3 loop: CASSLNTYEQYV. The CDR3 DNA sequence: TGTGCCAGCAGTTTAAACACCTACGAGCAGTACGTC.

This clone was recorded a few times. For the CDR3, the DNA is TGTGCCAGCAGCCTGAACCCGTCGAGGCTGTTTTTT. It encodes CASSLNPSRLFF. The chain carries TRBV11-2 and TRBJ1-4; D unresolved. The ends were cut back, 5 bases at V and 14 bases at J, with 15 bases in the middle. Looked up from germline, CDR1 is SGHAT and CDR2 is FQNNGV. The CDR3 runs to 12 residues.